This T cell receptor beta chain was sequenced in a study of CD8+ T cells in alopecia areata. Broader study findings: Although TCR sharing was seen in mice, sharing across patients was less clear, possibly for HLA-related reasons.

Trimming pared 3 bases from V and 2 bases from J, leaving 8 bases between. The CDR3 contains 14 residues. From germline, CDR1 is LGHNA and CDR2 YSLEER. After isolation, RNA underwent reverse transcription to generate cDNA as the sequencing template. Clones were read by immunoSEQ multiplex PCR, and TCRdb kept only the in-frame ones, dropping some. Of 150,000 to 200,000 clones in the sample, roughly 60% were seen once. Described treatment: oral pan-JAK inhibitor, 5-10 mg twice daily. Researchers picked out CD4+ and CD8+ T cells from PBMCs by sorting. On this clone: Its target is not known.

The sequenced sample was CD4+ T cells sorted from blood, obtained at week 24, from a patient treated with tofacitinib. The V gene is TRBV4-3, the J gene TRBJ1-5; the D gene is possibly TRBD1 (5 bases). The sequence was obtained from a human donor with alopecia areata. CDR3 protein: CASSQSRGNQPQHF. The CDR3 DNA follows: TGCGCCAGCAGCCAGTCCAGGGGCAATCAGCCCCAGCATTTT.